This T cell receptor beta chain was observed in a study of OX40 agonist ivuxolimab in advanced cancers. Study at large: In this trial design, patients received ivuxolimab intravenously at 0.01 to 10 mg/kg every 2 weeks.

CDR1 MNHEY and CDR2 SVGAGI come from the germline V gene. This CDR3 contains 15 residues. V dropped 3 bases and J dropped 3; count of bases not matched to a gene: 4. Using immunoSEQ multiplex PCR, the repertoire was profiled, and TCRdb retains in-frame clones only, with some absent. The data contain about 88,000 clones, approximately 85% of them singletons. V is TRBV6-5 and J is TRBJ1-4; 7 bases map to TRBD1. This material consisted of CD4+ or CD8+ T cells sorted from blood, taken in a trial of the OX40 agonist ivuxolimab. This receptor was obtained from an adult with an advanced solid tumor such as melanoma, head and neck, liver or kidney cancer. The CDR3 DNA reads as TGTGCCAGCAGTTATGACAGGGCTCCTAATGAAAAACTGTTTTTT. This gives the protein CASSYDRAPNEKLFF.